The 17 T cell receptor beta chains in this list originate from one sample, sequenced in a study of blood T cells in healthy people across ages. Combining a sample-barcoded 5' primer with a J-beta primer mix, a second PCR ran for roughly 6 to 12 cycles. TCRdb independently ran MiXCR on the 5' RACE reads; one entry per CDR3 protein. The repertoire holds 550,000 to 750,000 distinct CDR3 sequences, with 20% to 25% as singletons. Sample: blood. The source of these receptors is a man aged 65 to 85 in good health.

The table lists this clonotype with a count of one. A single base separates this from a much larger clone, so it may be a read error. This chain joins TRBV6-6 and TRBJ2-7, with 10 bases that match TRBD2. CDR1 is MNHNY and CDR2 is SVGAGI in the germline V gene (reference sequence). With 7 bases clipped from V and 3 bases from J, the junction kept 12 bases outside the gene matches. The CDR3 totals 16 residues. The CDR3 DNA reads as TGTGCCAGCAATTCTAAGTCTAGCGGGAGTATCTACGAGCAGTACTTC. Translation: CASNSKSSGSIYEQYF.

The gene calls are TRBV9 and TRBJ2-7; D assignment may be TRBD1 or TRBD2 (5 bases each). This CDR3 has 16 amino acids. Trimming cost V 3 bases and J 5 bases, with 21 bases left between them. Germline CDR1 and CDR2: SGDLS and YYNGEE. The CDR3 region is CASSAFRDGKTDEQYF. The CDR3 region has the DNA TGTGCCAGCAGCGCCTTCCGGGACGGAAAAACGGACGAGCAGTACTTC. Supplemented by reference TRBV9 and TRBJ2-7, the full variable domain reads DSGVTQTPKHLITATGQRVTLRCSPRSGDLSVYWYQQSLDQGLQFLIQYYNGEERAKGNILERFSAQQFPDLHSELNLSSLELGDSALYFCASSAFRDGKTDEQYFGPGTRLTVT.

Details on this clonotype: A read error may be the cause here, since a much bigger clone is one base away. V usage is TRBV6-1 and J usage is TRBJ2-5, with D uncertain. Germline-derived CDR1 and CDR2 are MNHNS and SASEGT. The CDR3 has 14 residues. The CDR3 nucleotides read TGTGCCTGCAGTGAAGTGTTGTTAGGCGAGACCCAGTACTTC. As protein: CACSEVLLGETQYF.

The sample holds a few counts of this clonotype. The chain joins TRBV11-2 to TRBJ2-3, with 8 bases identical to TRBD1. CDR3 length: 16 residues. J was trimmed by 2 bases and V by 3 bases; bases with no gene match: 7. Germline loops: CDR1 SGHAT, CDR2 FQNNGV. The CDR3 region is CASSFKTGANTDTQYF. CDR3 nucleotides: TGTGCCAGCAGCTTCAAGACAGGGGCTAACACAGATACGCAGTATTTT. Using reference TRBV11-2 and TRBJ2-3 for the parts outside the CDR3, the full variable domain is EAGVAQSPRYKIIEKRQSVAFWCNPISGHATLYWYQQILGQGPKLLIQFQNNGVVDDSQLPKDRFSAERLKGVDSTLKIQPAKLEDSAVYLCASSFKTGANTDTQYFGPGTRLTVL.

CDR3 sequence: CASSPFQRNTGELFF. CDR3 bases: TGCGCCAGCAGCCCCTTCCAGAGGAACACCGGGGAGCTGTTTTTT. This sequence joins TRBV5-1 and TRBJ2-2; D not certain. Germline CDR1 is SGHRS and CDR2 is YFSETQ. V lost 4 bases to trimming and J lost 1 base, with 11 bases between them. This CDR3 has 15 residues.

CDR3 in amino acids: CASSPRYTEAFF. The CDR3 nucleotides are TGTGCCAGCTCACCCAGATACACTGAAGCTTTCTTT. The chain recombines TRBV18 with TRBJ1-1; D not certain. Germline V lookup: CDR1 KGHSH, CDR2 LQKENI. The V end lost 3 bases, the J end lost 3 bases, and 5 bases lay between the germline ends. The CDR3 contains 12 residues.

In DNA, the CDR3 is TGTGCCAGCAGCTCAACTAGCGCTCCCGAAGAGACCCAGTACTTC. Its translation: CASSSTSAPEETQYF. The chain has TRBV7-2 and TRBJ2-5, with TRBD2 identical over 7 bases. V dropped 4 bases and J dropped 3; count of bases not matched to a gene: 8. Germline CDR1 and CDR2: SGHTA and FQGNSA. This CDR3 spans 15 amino acids.

The rearrangement joins TRBV13 to TRBJ2-3, with D uncertain. The germline V gene encodes CDR1 PRHDT and CDR2 FYEKMQ (reference sequence). This CDR3 contains 16 residues. With 3 bases removed from V and 0 bases from J, the gap between germline ends came to 13 bases. For the CDR3, the DNA is TGTGCCAGCAGCTTCGTACTCGTCTCTAGCACAGATACGCAGTATTTT. It is translated as CASSFVLVSSTDTQYF.

This clonotype was observed a few times. This rearrangement joins TRBV9 to TRBJ2-7, with 8 bases lining up with TRBD2. V was pared by 2 bases and J by 1 base, with 2 bases of the junction left unmatched. CDR3 length: 14 amino acids. Germline V lookup: CDR1 SGDLS, CDR2 YYNGEE. The CDR3 bases are TGTGCCAGCAGCGTTGAGCGGGAGTCCTACGAGCAGTACTTC. Translation: CASSVERESYEQYF.

The chain recombines TRBV9 with TRBJ2-6, with 10 bases fitting TRBD2. Unmatched junction bases numbered 3, after V lost 0 bases and J lost 0 bases. Germline V lookup: CDR1 SGDLS, CDR2 YYNGEE. The CDR3 runs 18 residues. CDR3 region: CASSVASGRYSGANVLTF. CDR3 nucleotide sequence: TGTGCCAGCAGCGTAGCTAGCGGGAGATACTCTGGGGCCAACGTCCTGACTTTC.

The chain uses TRBV14 and TRBJ1-2, with a tentative D call TRBD1 (6 bases). The CDR3 spans 15 residues. Germline V gene lookup returns CDR1 SGHDN and CDR2 FVKESK. V was cut by 1 base and J by 2 bases, with 11 bases left in between. The CDR3 DNA reads as TGTGCCAGCAGCCAAGTACCAGGGGAAAACTATGGCTACACCTTC. It codes for CASSQVPGENYGYTF.

This clonotype occurred a few times. The J gene is TRBJ2-1, the V gene TRBV3-1, with 8 bases matching TRBD2. CDR1 is LGHDT, CDR2 YNNKEL, per germline (reference sequence). The CDR3 covers 15 residues. The ends lost 5 bases at V and 3 bases at J; junction bases unmatched: 6. DNA of the CDR3: TGTGCCAGCAGCTCCGGGACTAGGGGCTACAATGAGCAGTTCTTC. Its protein product is CASSSGTRGYNEQFF.

This clonotype was seen more than once but under ten times. The rearrangement uses TRBV4-1 and TRBJ1-6; D is unclear. V dropped 3 bases and J dropped 0 bases, with 12 bases sitting between them. This CDR3 has 17 residues. CDR1 is MGHRA, CDR2 YSYEKL, per germline. As DNA, the CDR3 is TGCGCCAGCAGCCACGGACCGATGAGCTCCTATAATTCACCCCTCCACTTT. Translation: CASSHGPMSSYNSPLHF.

CDR3 residues: CSVDKAGPDTQYF. The CDR3 DNA sequence: TGCAGCGTTGATAAGGCAGGCCCAGATACGCAGTATTTT. The chain couples TRBV29-1 to TRBJ2-3; no clear D. V was cut by 3 bases and J by 4 bases, with 11 bases left in between. Germline loops: CDR1 SQVTM, CDR2 ANQGSEA. This CDR3 is built from 13 residues.

This rearrangement joins TRBV15 to TRBJ2-5; 10 nucleotides agree with TRBD2. CDR1 is LNHNV and CDR2 is YYDKDF in the germline V gene (reference sequence). J lost 2 bases, V lost 0 bases, and 3 bases had no gene match. The CDR3 runs 16 residues. The CDR3 DNA reads TGTGCCACCAGCAGAGAACAACTAGCGGGACAAGAGACCCAGTACTTC. It is translated as CATSREQLAGQETQYF.

This clonotype has more than one count but fewer than ten. The DNA for the CDR3 is TGTGCCAGCAGTTTAGGGGGGGCTAGCGCAGATACGCAGTATTTT. Its translation: CASSLGGASADTQYF. The chain employs TRBV12-3 or TRBV12-4 and TRBJ2-3, with D perhaps TRBD1 or TRBD2 (6 bases each). The CDR3 consists of 15 residues. V shed 1 base and J shed 4 bases, with 12 bases lying between them.

The rearrangement uses TRBV5-1 and TRBJ2-7, with 8 nucleotides matching TRBD1. J gave up 6 bases and V 4 bases, and 9 bases lay outside the gene matches. CDR1 SGHRS and CDR2 YFSETQ come from the germline V gene. CDR3 length: 14 amino acids. The CDR3: CASSVTQGAVEQYF. DNA of the CDR3: TGCGCCAGCAGCGTAACGCAGGGGGCGGTCGAGCAGTACTTC.